This T cell receptor beta chain was captured in a study of cytomegalovirus exposure and HLA in healthy donors (dated by TCRdb to about 2017). Study-level background: An earlier analysis of under 600 of the donors reported approximately 290 Gb of sequence data and around 120 million unique TCR beta sequences from about 200 million T cells. Rather than drawing on any new phenotypic data, the later analysis identified candidate immune exposures from TCR beta sequences and the way those sequences occurred across donors. The aim of the study was to test whether cataloging public T cell receptors could identify signatures of past pathogen exposure. Every repertoire in the discovery cohort had been generated on one and the same sequencing platform. To decide whether each TCR beta V gene segment behaved as functional or pseudogenic, an earlier analysis of some 570 of the donors relied on high-throughput TCR beta sequencing. Of the 300 to 400 genotyped donors, about 80% fell in the genetic ancestry cluster associated with self-reported Caucasian donors. Typing coverage varied by locus: about 620-640 donors for A, B, C, DRB1 and DQB1; around 560 for DQA1; more than 600 for DPA1; roughly 450 for DPB1. Among some 400 genotyped donors of the cohort, an average of roughly 230,000 unique TCR beta nucleotide sequences was sequenced per donor, of which roughly 17% were non-productive. High-throughput TCR immunosequencing, statistical association of individual TCRs with disease status, and machine learning were combined to predict cytomegalovirus infection status. In a later genetic analysis, genome-wide SNP genotypes for about three fifths of the 666 donors were used, and that subset was treated as a discovery cohort. Donor age, sex, ethnicity and CMV serostatus were compiled together with the repertoire data. Roughly 300 gigabases of sequencing data and roughly 81 million unique TCR sequences made up an early release that covered some 640 HLA-typed donors. To study patterns of TCR occurrence, a later analysis re-analyzed previously published TCR beta repertoires from several hundred donors and added high-resolution HLA genotyping. HLA typing covered class I and class II loci at four-digit resolution. Besides the first cohort of approximately 670 subjects, a separate validation cohort made up of about 120 different subjects was used. A handful of DR-DQ haplotypes were handled as single units for association and clustering because linkage in the cohort was strong. The T cell repertoires of 670 or so subjects were profiled by immunosequencing and related to cytomegalovirus serostatus.

As concerns this clone: What this receptor recognizes is not known. Base qualities are not provided; no much larger clone lies one nucleotide away. This specimen includes other DNA sequences encoding the same CDR3.

Summary of the overall study and its limitations: Strong co-occurrence of HLA alleles, especially DR and DQ, made assigning TCR associations to individual alleles difficult. In both the original and validation cohorts, the classifier was reported to diagnose cytomegalovirus status with high specificity and sensitivity. CMV serostatus was the only immune exposure information available for the cohort. In a later analysis, several top co-occurrence clusters were reported to appear linked to parvovirus B19, influenza, CMV and Epstein-Barr virus. According to the authors, the approach could potentially be generalized to other disease states and immunological phenotypes. In an earlier analysis of around 600 of the donors, most TCR beta V segments were observed in productive rearrangements about 87% or about 30% of the time, broadly matching IMGT annotations. Linkage disequilibrium might explain the correlated functional status among segregating V segments, but an unknown experimental factor could not be excluded. An association between a missense DCLRE1C variant and V-gene and J-gene trimming of TCR beta chains was found in a later genetic analysis and replicated in an independent cohort. According to a later analysis, TCR association rates differed among HLA loci, with DRB1 alleles showing the most associated TCRs and HLA-C alleles showing the fewest. The study listed 164 TCR beta chains as associated with cytomegalovirus. A further reported finding was that TCR beta sequences accurately predicted the HLA-A and HLA-B alleles for most subjects in the first cohort. HLA typing was unavailable for some donors at each locus, so association tests used only the typed subset. A few of the identified cytomegalovirus-associated TCR beta chains were confirmed in vitro to be specific for cytomegalovirus antigens. In this cohort, only TCR beta chains were sequenced, and detectable features were limited by the absence of alpha or paired-chain data. A cluster of highly shared sequence variants was judged likely to be a technical artifact of the sequencing pipeline. A later analysis associated 15,000 or so TCR beta sequences with specific HLA alleles at a false discovery rate of 0.05. Presence/absence analyses assumed roughly uniform sequencing depth across donors, an assumption that may not hold. Across donors, most TCR sequences were observed very rarely, whereas some public TCRs were present in many individuals. Some IMGT-functional V segments, including TRBV6-2 and TRBV6-3, could not be distinguished by the 87-base-pair reads and were therefore excluded. Because counts were too low, roughly 17 rarely observed V segments, including chromosome 9 orphons, were left out of the earlier analysis of roughly 600 of the donors. In a later analysis, HLA-associated TCR beta chains showed more clonal expansion and lower generation probabilities than non-associated chains that were equally common. According to a later analysis, most CMV-associated TCR beta chains appeared to be HLA-restricted, and the HLA associations seemed to be driven largely by CMV exposure. Compared with the roughly 670-donor mean, donors in an Asian-associated ancestry cluster had fewer N-insertions in productive TCRs, according to a later genetic analysis.

The cohort comprised under 700 healthy bone marrow donors. At the time of sampling, every cohort member was nominally healthy, though immune exposures that went unrecorded were likely present. The donor tested CMV seropositive, placing the donor among the 290 or so seropositive members of the cohort. A peripheral blood sample was collected from each donor, and TCR beta sequencing was performed on peripheral blood mononuclear cells. Genomic DNA extraction from the blood cell samples was performed with the Qiagen DNeasy Blood Extraction Kit. The germline V gene specifies SGHTA as CDR1 and FQGNSA as CDR2. V lost 3 bases and J lost 1 base; the stretch between them is 9 bases long. The CDR3 numbers 14 residues from cysteine through phenylalanine. CDR3 DNA is the only sequence kept; it has 42 bases, read in frame from the first base. The library came from the immunoSEQ multiplex PCR assay. For the multiplex PCR, a mixture combining 60 forward primers for TCR Vbeta segments and 13 reverse primers for TCR Jbeta segments was used. The CDR3 region of rearranged TCR beta genes was amplified from genomic DNA with a multiplex PCR assay. Amplified TCR beta libraries were sequenced as 87-base-pair reads on the Illumina HiSeq System. From the authors' description of their analysis: A later analysis tallied some 79 million unique TCR beta chains across the 700 or so repertoires, and about 10 million of those chains were shared by two or more donors. To remove PCR and sequencing errors, raw reads were error-corrected and collapsed into unique sequences using a nearest-neighbor algorithm that merged closely related sequences. CDR3 sequences were aligned to IMGT reference sequences to assign V, D and J gene segments. For a sequence to be retained, at least a six-nucleotide match to both a V gene segment and a J gene segment was required. Rearrangements were classified as productive when the CDR3 lacked stop codons and remained in frame with V and J, and all other rearrangements were classified as non-productive. Following IMGT convention, CDR3 was defined as the stretch from the second conserved V-encoded cysteine to the conserved J-encoded phenylalanine. In an earlier analysis of more than 550 of the donors, sequences lacking an unambiguous match to a single V gene segment were excluded. In an earlier analysis of a few hundred of the donors, V segments were called functional above 56.7% productive rearrangements and were called segregating when the between-donor standard deviation exceeded 5%. To diagnose cytomegalovirus status from the catalog of TCR beta chain sequences, a statistical classification framework was built. In a later analysis, TCR nucleotide sequences were compared against IMGT/GENE-DB human TR gene sequences so that V and J genes could be assigned. A later analysis assigned CDR3 sequences and most-parsimonious VDJ recombination scenarios with the TCRdist pipeline. A later analysis defined each TCR beta chain by its CDR3 amino acid sequence plus V-gene family, and excluded reads lacking a unique V-gene family. A later analysis removed 500 to 600 highly shared, low-generation-probability nucleotide sequences to deal with suspected cross-contamination and a sequencing artifact. For each public chain, a later analysis derived a clonal expansion index from normalized ranks of inferred template counts within each repertoire. A later analysis computed generation probabilities with a VDJ recombination model fitted to out-of-frame rearrangements, and checked the results against IGoR. In a later analysis, hypergeometric tests were used to score TCR-TCR, TCR-HLA and TCR-CMV co-occurrence, with a repertoire-size bias correction applied to TCR pairs. In a later analysis, false discovery rates were estimated by permuting HLA or CMV assignments 20 times. A later analysis grouped co-occurring TCRs with DBSCAN, adding TCRdist sequence similarity when clustering within HLA-allele-positive subsets. Repertoires with fewer than 30,000 or more than 120,000 public chains were left out of co-occurrence clustering, as were four to six repertoires with anomalous nucleotide sharing. The table comes from immuneACCESS by way of TCRdb, which keeps in-frame sequences with V and J called. Part of the clones is missing from these tables; in studies checked, under half for an unresolved V gene and the rest for unknown reasons. Clonal size and the V and J genes are those of that table, whereas D and trimming came from the DNA. The sample table holds around 140,000 clones, of which approximately 80% were seen once. About 2.2% of the sample is taken by the ten largest.

Sequencing was carried out using PBMCs. The V and J segments used are TRBV7-2 and TRBJ1-1, with the D gene not clear enough to name. The receptor was derived from a woman aged 18-35 years in good health and CMV-seropositive. The nucleotide sequence reads as follows: TGTGCCAGCAGCTTCCGGGGAGGGAACACTGAAGCTTTCTTT. Translated, it gives CASSFRGGNTEAFF.